One and the same sample provided the 25 T cell receptor beta chains below, sequenced in a study of blood T cell repertoires in COVID-19. Measured with immunoSEQ multiplex PCR; TCRdb has only the in-frame clones, and not every one. This sample has some 65,000 clones, with approximately 83% found just once. Source material: peripheral blood. These receptors were obtained from a man aged 40-49 years with COVID-19, enrolled during active disease.

This chain joins TRBV2 and TRBJ2-3, with TRBD2 matching 8 bases. This CDR3 is 18 amino acids long. V lost 2 bases and J lost 0; bases outside the gene matches: 10. Germline V lookup: CDR1 SNHLY, CDR2 FYNNEI. The CDR3 nucleotides read TGTGCCAGCAGTGAACTCGCGGGAGGCGCGACTAGCACAGATACGCAGTATTTT. Translation gives CASSELAGGATSTDTQYF.

The V call is TRBV10-2, the J call TRBJ2-5; perhaps TRBD2 as D (5 bases). The V gene's germline CDR1 is WSHSY and CDR2 SAAADI. Trimming pared 0 bases from V and 10 bases from J, leaving 6 bases between. The CDR3 is 11 residues long. In nucleotides, the CDR3 is TGCGCCAGCAGTGAGTCAGGGAGCCAGTACTTC. The encoded protein is CASSESGSQYF.

This clone was counted once. The V and J genes are TRBV2 and TRBJ2-1; 9 bases are a match to TRBD2. CDR1 SNHLY and CDR2 FYNNEI come from the germline V gene. The V segment lost 9 bases and the J segment 5 bases; nucleotides outside the gene matches: 11. This CDR3 is built from 15 residues. CDR3 sequence reads: CASHFGGGVNNEQFF. For the CDR3, the DNA is TGTGCCAGTCATTTTGGCGGGGGGGTCAACAATGAGCAGTTCTTC.

This clone was counted a single time. The chain couples TRBV2 to TRBJ2-7; 14 bases map to TRBD2. The V gene's germline CDR1 is SNHLY and CDR2 FYNNEI. J lost 6 bases, V lost 8 bases, and 12 bases had no gene match. This CDR3 is built from 16 residues. CDR3 sequence (DNA): TGTGCCAGCGCCCCAGGGACTAGCGGGGGCCCCGGCGAGCAGTACTTC. Translation gives CASAPGTSGGPGEQYF.

This clone was recorded once. V is TRBV18 and J is TRBJ2-1; tentatively, D is TRBD2 (6 bases). Looked up from germline, CDR1 is KGHSH and CDR2 is LQKENI. Trimming left V 2 bases short and J 0 bases short, with 14 bases between. This CDR3 has 17 amino acids. CDR3 protein: CASSPRGQRASYNEQFF. The CDR3, as DNA: TGTGCCAGCTCACCAAGAGGCCAGCGGGCCTCCTACAATGAGCAGTTCTTC.

The chain links TRBV12-5 to TRBJ2-5, with 8 bases fitting TRBD2. CDR3 length: 14 amino acids. V shed 5 bases, J shed 1 base, and the junction held 3 bases outside the gene matches. Germline CDR1 reads LGHNT; CDR2 reads FRNRAP. CDR3 amino acids: CASGPGGAQETQYF. CDR3 DNA: TGTGCTAGTGGTCCCGGGGGGGCCCAAGAGACCCAGTACTTC. The whole variable domain, filled in from reference TRBV12-5 and TRBJ2-5, reads DARVTQTPRHKVTEMGQEVTMRCQPILGHNTVFWYRQTMMQGLELLAYFRNRAPLDDSGMPKDRFSAEMPDATLATLKIQPSEPRDSAVYFCASGPGGAQETQYFGPGTRLLVL.

The chain employs TRBV4-2 and TRBJ2-1; possible D gene TRBD2, 6 bases. Trimming shortened V by 1 base and J by 4 bases, and 17 bases separated the two germline ends. The germline V gene has CDR1 LGHNA and CDR2 YNFKEQ. The CDR3 covers 17 residues. This chain's CDR3 is CASSQVSTGTHYNEQFF. For the CDR3, the DNA is TGTGCCAGCAGCCAAGTGTCTACCGGGACTCATTACAATGAGCAGTTCTTC.

The chain joins TRBV9 to TRBJ2-2; D is undetermined. CDR1 is SGDLS and CDR2 is YYNGEE in the germline V gene. V was clipped by 2 bases and J by 7 bases, with 6 bases between them. The CDR3 has 12 residues. This CDR3 is CASSVSGGELFF. The CDR3 nucleotides are TGTGCCAGCAGCGTCTCGGGCGGGGAGCTGTTTTTT.

This clone has just one count. This chain links TRBV7-2 with TRBJ2-5; 8 bases line up with TRBD2. The CDR3 contains 17 residues. Germline CDR1 SGHTA, CDR2 FQGNSA. V was pared by 5 bases and J by 5 bases, with 16 bases of the junction left unmatched. The CDR3 DNA reads TGTGCCAGCAGCAGCTTGTTCGGGGGGGCCTCCGGGGAGACCCAGTACTTC. Translating it yields CASSSLFGGASGETQYF. The full variable domain, in which reference TRBV7-2 and TRBJ2-5 provide the parts outside the CDR3, is GAGVSQSPSNKVTEKGKDVELRCDPISGHTALYWYRQSLGQGLEFLIYFQGNSAPDKSGLPSDRFSAERTGGSVSTLTIQRTQQEDSAVYLCASSSLFGGASGETQYFGPGTRLLVL.

V usage is TRBV19 and J usage is TRBJ2-4; the match to TRBD1 covers 9 bases. The CDR3 contains 18 residues. In germline, CDR1 is LNHDA, CDR2 SQIVND (reference sequence). The ends lost 1 base at V and 0 bases at J; junction bases unmatched: 7. CDR3 DNA sequence: TGTGCCAGTAGTATAGGAGGGGGACAGGGAATAGCCAAAAACATTCAGTACTTC. Residues: CASSIGGGQGIAKNIQYF.

The chain employs TRBV5-6 and TRBJ1-2; D might be TRBD1 (6 bases). V gave up 4 bases and J gave up 0 bases, with 19 bases separating them. The CDR3 has 17 residues. CDR1 is SGHDT, CDR2 YYEEEE, per germline. The DNA of the CDR3 is TGTGCCAGCAGCACAGGGACCCCGGCTCTTCCTAACTATGGCTACACCTTC. This gives the protein CASSTGTPALPNYGYTF.

This rearrangement joins TRBV6-5 to TRBJ1-4; 8 bases are a match to TRBD1. The CDR3 contains 14 residues. Germline assignment: CDR1 MNHEY and CDR2 SVGAGI. V lost 8 bases to trimming and J lost 3 bases; unmatched junction nucleotides: 5. The CDR3 bases are TGTGCCAGCCTTGGACAGGGATCTAATGAAAAACTGTTTTTT. Translating it yields CASLGQGSNEKLFF.

The chain combines TRBV3-1 (or the pseudogene TRBV3-2) with TRBJ1-3; D gene uncertain. Germline V CDR1 and CDR2: LGHDT, YNNKEL (reference sequence). This CDR3 spans 17 amino acids. Deletions cut 0 bases from V and 0 bases from J, with 12 bases between. CDR3 nucleotide sequence: TGTGCCAGCAGCCAAGAGGCTAGATCGCCCTCTGGAAACACCATATATTTT. Translation gives CASSQEARSPSGNTIYF.

This clone has a single count. The chain recombines TRBV6-4 with TRBJ2-1, with 9 bases identical to TRBD1. Germline CDR1 and CDR2: MRHNA and SNTAGT. V shed 2 bases and J 7 bases; nucleotides not matched to a gene: 6. This CDR3 has 15 residues. CDR3 in amino acids: CASSDQGQGGNEQFF. The DNA for the CDR3 is TGTGCCAGCAGTGACCAGGGACAGGGTGGGAATGAGCAGTTCTTC.

CDR3 DNA sequence: TGTGCCAGCAGTCCGTCCGGGGGGGCGGGGGTGTTACGCAAGTATTTT. It encodes CASSPSGGAGVLRKYF. The chain carries TRBV3-1 (or the pseudogene TRBV3-2) and TRBJ2-3, with 8 bases identical to TRBD2. The J segment lost 13 bases and the V segment lost 6 bases, leaving 21 bases of the junction unmatched. The CDR3 runs to 16 residues. Germline-derived CDR1 and CDR2 are LGHDT and YNNKEL (reference sequence).

CDR3 amino acids: CASSWDRVNEKLFF. The CDR3 DNA is TGTGCCAGCAGTTGGGACAGGGTTAATGAAAAACTGTTTTTT. The gene calls are TRBV6-5 and TRBJ1-4, with 9 nucleotides matching TRBD1. There are 14 residues in the CDR3. The junction had 1 base not matched to a gene; V was cut back by 4 bases and J by 4 bases. CDR1 is MNHEY and CDR2 is SVGAGI in the germline V gene.

The V gene is TRBV2, the J gene TRBJ2-3, with 8 bases fitting TRBD2. From germline, CDR1 is SNHLY and CDR2 FYNNEI. This CDR3 comprises 15 residues. V gave up 6 bases and J gave up 2 bases; unmatched junction bases: 7. The CDR3: CASSSELADTDTQYF. The CDR3 bases are TGTGCCAGCAGCTCAGAACTAGCGGACACAGATACGCAGTATTTT.

CDR3 sequence (DNA): TGCGCCAGCAGCTCCGACAGGCCCAACGACCAAGAGACCCAGTACTTC. Protein: CASSSDRPNDQETQYF. The chain employs TRBV5-1 and TRBJ2-5; possible D gene TRBD1, 6 bases. The V end was cut by 3 bases, the J end by 0 bases, with 15 bases between. The CDR3 runs to 16 residues. Germline-derived CDR1 and CDR2 are SGHRS and YFSETQ. Using reference TRBV5-1 and TRBJ2-5 for the parts outside the CDR3, the full variable domain is KAGVTQTPRYLIKTRGQQVTLSCSPISGHRSVSWYQQTPGQGLQFLFEYFSETQRNKGNFPGRFSGRQFSNSRSEMNVSTLELGDSALYLCASSSDRPNDQETQYFGPGTRLLVL.

The V gene is TRBV4-2, the J gene TRBJ2-5; the D gene is possibly TRBD1 (6 bases). Germline V lookup: CDR1 LGHNA, CDR2 YNFKEQ. V was cut by 1 base and J by 0 bases, with 12 bases left in between. The CDR3 is made up of 16 amino acids. CDR3 protein: CASSQVLGTHQETQYF. CDR3 bases: TGTGCCAGCAGCCAAGTGCTCGGGACACACCAAGAGACCCAGTACTTC.

This chain uses TRBV10-3 with TRBJ2-5; 10 bases are shared with TRBD2. CDR3 length: 15 amino acids. Trimming cost V 3 bases and J 5 bases; bases outside gene matches: 6. Germline CDR1 is ENHRY and CDR2 is SYGVKD. The CDR3 nucleotides read TGTGCCATCAGTGAAGTAGCGGGGGGTCGGGAGACCCAGTACTTC. This encodes CAISEVAGGRETQYF.

The CDR3 DNA follows: TGTGCCAGCAGTGATGCTAGCGGGGGCTCAGATACGCAGTATTTT. Translation: CASSDASGGSDTQYF. This chain joins TRBV28 and TRBJ2-3, with TRBD2 matching 10 bases. The CDR3 consists of 15 residues. Germline V gene lookup returns CDR1 MDHEN and CDR2 SYDVKM. With 5 bases clipped from V and 4 bases from J, the junction kept 6 bases outside the gene matches.

V and J are TRBV7-2 and TRBJ2-7, with 8 positions matching TRBD2. From germline, CDR1 is SGHTA and CDR2 FQGNSA. After removal of 5 bases from V and 4 bases from J, the junction contained 10 bases not matched to a gene. The CDR3 loop spans 15 amino acids. DNA of the CDR3: TGTGCCAGCAGCCCCGCTGCGGGGGGCGAATACGAGCAGTACTTC. As protein: CASSPAAGGEYEQYF.

The V call is TRBV7-3, the J call TRBJ2-3; D gene uncertain. V dropped 4 bases and J dropped 2 bases, with 7 bases sitting between them. The CDR3 consists of 13 residues. Germline V gene lookup returns CDR1 SGHTA and CDR2 FQGTGA. CDR3 region: CASSSSFTDTQYF. In DNA, the CDR3 is TGTGCCAGCAGCTCCTCGTTCACAGATACGCAGTATTTT.

The chain is built from TRBV7-2 and TRBJ2-2; D remains unclear. CDR1 and CDR2 from the germline V gene are SGHTA and FQGNSA. V was pared by 8 bases and J by 0 bases, with 16 bases between. The CDR3 contains 16 residues. For the CDR3, the DNA is TGTGCCAGCCCCCTGGAGCTAGGATCGAACACCGGGGAGCTGTTTTTT. Translated, it gives CASPLELGSNTGELFF.

For this clone: One end of the junction does not line up with germline, which may come from a read error. The same CDR3 can be traced to other DNA sequences in this sample. This rearrangement joins TRBV3-1 (or the pseudogene TRBV3-2) to TRBJ2-7; D possibly corresponds to TRBD1 (6 bases). This CDR3 contains 14 residues. Germline V CDR1 and CDR2: LGHDT, YNNKEL (reference sequence). This chain's CDR3 is CASSHGTGSYEQYF. The CDR3 DNA follows: TGTGCTAGCAGCCACGGTACAGGGTCCTACGAGCAGTACTTC.